This TCR beta chain was observed in a study of blood T cell repertoires in COVID-19. About the study: Samples taken during acute and convalescent COVID-19 were collected in the United States, Italy and Spain. Sample material is recorded as cDNA or gDNA derived from T cells, B-cell-depleted T cells, or PBMCs.

In the source study's methods: By means of reference gene primer amplification, nucleated cell counts were estimated. The table came from immunoSEQ multiplex PCR; TCRdb's copy has only in-frame clones and leaves some out. That table gives V, J and clone size, and the DNA gave D and trimming. This table holds tens of thousands of clones, roughly 85% found once. The CDR3 sequence is 15 residues long. V lost 3 bases, J lost 1 base, and 2 bases stayed unmatched. Per germline, CDR1 SGHDT and CDR2 YYEEEE. Input material: peripheral blood. This clonotype was sampled from a human donor with active COVID-19. The donor label of this sample is uncertain. The chain combines TRBV5-6 with TRBJ2-3, with 10 bases that match TRBD2. CDR3 amino acids: CASSSLAGGTDTQYF. The CDR3 region has the DNA TGTGCCAGCAGCTCCCTAGCGGGAGGCACAGATACGCAGTATTTT.